Listed below are T cell receptor beta chains from one sample, sequenced in a study of cytomegalovirus exposure and HLA in healthy donors. The data were produced by immunoSEQ multiplex PCR, yet TCRdb's version contains in-frame clones alone and is incomplete. Seen here are approximately 280,000 clones, roughly 85% observed once, and the top ten hold 3.5% to 4%. The sequenced sample consisted of PBMCs. The source is a man in his forties in good health and CMV-seropositive. Each CDR3 is given with its conserved first and last residue. The D gene is left open where the match is weak. Size is omitted from some rows. Given values are once, few, many or a class for expanded clones.

j_gene: TRBJ1-2
d_gene: NA
abundance: NA
v_gene: TRBV19
CDR3nt: TGTGCCAGTAGTAGGTCAGGGGTGGCCTATGGCTACACCTTC
CDR3aa: CASSRSGVAYGYTF

j_gene: TRBJ2-1
d_gene: NA
abundance: NA
v_gene: TRBV4-3
CDR3nt: TGCGCCAGCAGCCATAATATCGTCGAGAATGAGCAGTTCTTC
CDR3aa: CASSHNIVENEQFF

j_gene: TRBJ2-2
d_gene: NA
abundance: NA
v_gene: TRBV9
CDR3nt: TGTGCCAGCAGCGTTACCGGGGGTGGGGAGCTGTTTTTT
CDR3aa: CASSVTGGGELFF

j_gene: TRBJ2-6
d_gene: TRBD1
abundance: NA
v_gene: TRBV28
CDR3nt: TGTGCCAGCAGTTCCCCGGACAGGGCTGGGGCCAACGTCCTGACTTTC
CDR3aa: CASSSPDRAGANVLTF

j_gene: TRBJ2-1
d_gene: NA
abundance: NA
v_gene: TRBV6-4
CDR3nt: TGTGCCAGCAGTGACTTAGTAAATGAGCAGTTCTTC
CDR3aa: CASSDLVNEQFF

j_gene: TRBJ2-1
d_gene: NA
abundance: NA
v_gene: TRBV29-1
CDR3nt: TGCAGCGTTGAAGTCGGGGGATGGCAGTTCTTC
CDR3aa: CSVEVGGWQFF

j_gene: TRBJ2-7
d_gene: NA
abundance: NA
v_gene: TRBV18
CDR3nt: TGTGCCAGCTCACCAATCGGAGACCTAAGTAGATACGAGCAGTACTTC
CDR3aa: CASSPIGDLSRYEQYF

j_gene: TRBJ2-7
d_gene: TRBD1
abundance: once
v_gene: TRBV7-2
CDR3nt: TGTGCCAGCAGCTCTCCGGACAGGGGCTACGAGCAGTACTTC
CDR3aa: CASSSPDRGYEQYF

j_gene: TRBJ2-1
d_gene: NA
abundance: NA
v_gene: TRBV2
CDR3nt: TGTGCCAGCAGAAAGGCTAGCGTTTCCTACAATGAGCAGTTCTTC
CDR3aa: CASRKASVSYNEQFF

j_gene: TRBJ2-5
d_gene: TRBD2
abundance: NA
v_gene: TRBV7-9
CDR3nt: TGTGCCAGCAGCCTCCCTCGTGGAGCGGGAGAGGACCAAGAGACCCAGTACTTC
CDR3aa: CASSLPRGAGEDQETQYF

j_gene: TRBJ1-5
d_gene: NA
abundance: few
v_gene: TRBV7-8
CDR3nt: TGTGCCAGCAGCAAAAGCCAGGGACTGTCAAATCAGCCCCAGCATTTT
CDR3aa: CASSKSQGLSNQPQHF

j_gene: TRBJ2-1
d_gene: NA
abundance: NA
v_gene: TRBV27
CDR3nt: TGTGCCAGCAGTCCCCCTGGCGGGGACTCCTACAATGAGCAGTTCTTC
CDR3aa: CASSPPGGDSYNEQFF

j_gene: TRBJ1-1
d_gene: NA
abundance: NA
v_gene: TRBV28
CDR3nt: TGTGCCACCCGGCGGGGGAACACTGAAGCTTTCTTT
CDR3aa: CATRRGNTEAFF

j_gene: TRBJ2-7
d_gene: TRBD2
abundance: NA
v_gene: TRBV28
CDR3nt: TGTGCCAGCAGTATCATTGGACTAGCTCCCGAGCAGTACTTC
CDR3aa: CASSIIGLAPEQYF

j_gene: TRBJ2-1
d_gene: TRBD2
abundance: NA
v_gene: TRBV30
CDR3nt: TGTGCCGGAGCGGGAGGCCTATACAATGAGCAGTTCTTC
CDR3aa: CAGAGGLYNEQFF